This TCR beta chain stems from a study of identical twins. TCRdb reanalysed the 5' RACE reads using MiXCR and keeps one entry per CDR3 protein. The sample holds about 200,000 distinct CDR3 sequences; approximately 9% are singletons and the top ten take about 5%. Trimming shortened V by 2 bases and J by 10 bases, and 11 bases separated the two germline ends. The CDR3 totals 12 residues. This chain uses TRBV12-3 or TRBV12-4 with TRBJ1-1; D remains ambiguous. This clonotype originated in a woman under 30 in good health. Sequenced sample: memory (CD45RO+) T cells sorted from blood. The CDR3 bases are TGTGCCAGCAGTTTAAGGACTGAGGGAGCTTTCTTT. Protein product: CASSLRTEGAFF.